Shown below are 8 T cell receptor beta chains from a single sample sequenced in a study of cytomegalovirus exposure and HLA in healthy donors. Vbeta (60) and Jbeta (13) primers were used in the PCR. Assay used: immunoSEQ multiplex PCR; TCRdb lists only in-frame clones, some missing. Of roughly 200,000 clones listed, roughly 70% are singletons. Sequences were obtained from PBMCs. Receptor source: a male donor in good health and CMV-seronegative.

In its sample, this clone was seen a few times. The V gene is TRBV27, the J gene TRBJ2-2; D ambiguous. There are 13 residues in the CDR3. Germline lookup yields CDR1 MNHEY and CDR2 SMNVEV (reference sequence). V was clipped by 4 bases and J by 7 bases, with 10 bases between them. DNA of the CDR3: TGTGCCAGCAGTTGGTCGGGTGACGGGGAGCTGTTTTTT. This sequence encodes CASSWSGDGELFF.

The CDR3 reads CASSSNTEAFF. The CDR3, as DNA: TGTGCCAGCAGTTCAAACACTGAAGCTTTCTTT. This chain links TRBV6-5 with TRBJ1-1, with unresolved D. The CDR3 covers 11 residues. Trimming removed 4 bases at V and 2 bases at J, with 2 bases between. Germline CDR1 MNHEY, CDR2 SVGAGI.

This chain links TRBV6-5 with TRBJ1-1; D may be TRBD1 (5 bases). Trimming stripped 6 bases from V and 4 bases from J, with 12 bases between. This CDR3 is 13 amino acids long. CDR1 is MNHEY and CDR2 is SVGAGI in the germline V gene. The chain's CDR3 is CASSSTTGTEAFF. The CDR3 DNA reads TGTGCCAGCAGCTCTACTACAGGCACTGAAGCTTTCTTT.

The rearrangement joins TRBV27 to TRBJ2-1, with 9 bases identical to TRBD1. Germline V lookup: CDR1 MNHEY, CDR2 SMNVEV (reference sequence). V lost 10 bases and J lost 3; bases outside the gene matches: 7. The CDR3 is 14 amino acids. The CDR3: CAIGPGQGYNEQFF. In DNA, the CDR3 is TGTGCCATCGGACCGGGACAGGGCTACAATGAGCAGTTCTTC.

The J gene is TRBJ1-6, the V gene TRBV6-5; D perhaps matches TRBD1 (5 bases). V was clipped by 6 bases and J by 9 bases, with 15 bases between them. The germline V gene encodes CDR1 MNHEY and CDR2 SVGAGI. The CDR3 runs to 14 residues. DNA of the CDR3: TGTGCCAGCAGAGACCCAAACAGGTTTTCACCCCTCCACTTT. Translating it yields CASRDPNRFSPLHF.

This clone was recorded only once. This sequence joins TRBV19 and TRBJ1-1, with a tentative D call TRBD1 (5 bases). The V end lost 1 base, the J end lost 6 bases, and 9 bases lay between the germline ends. Germline-derived CDR1 and CDR2 are LNHDA and SQIVND (reference sequence). This CDR3 contains 13 residues. The CDR3 spells CASSIGAGAEAFF. CDR3 nucleotide sequence: TGTGCCAGTAGTATAGGGGCGGGGGCTGAAGCTTTCTTT.

The J gene is TRBJ1-1, the V gene TRBV5-5; D gene unclear. The V gene's germline CDR1 is SGHKS and CDR2 YYEKEE (reference sequence). The CDR3 is made up of 13 amino acids. V gave up 4 bases and J gave up 1 base, with 8 bases separating them. Here the CDR3 DNA reads TGTGCCAGCAGCGACTACAAGAACACTGAAGCTTTCTTT. This encodes CASSDYKNTEAFF.

This chain joins TRBV7-3 and TRBJ2-1; 12 bases line up with TRBD2. J was trimmed by 7 bases and V by 5 bases; bases with no gene match: 3. The length of the CDR3 is 14 residues. Germline V gene data show CDR1 as SGHTA and CDR2 as FQGTGA. CDR3 bases: TGTGCCAGCAGCCGGACTAGCGGGGAGAATGAGCAGTTCTTC. It yields the protein CASSRTSGENEQFF.